The 27 T cell receptor beta chains below all came from one sample that was sequenced in a study of shared clonotypes between healthy human individuals. Clones were sequenced by immunoSEQ multiplex PCR, and TCRdb holds only the in-frame ones, with some missing. The repertoire includes roughly 1,500,000 clones, 95% to 99% of them detected once, and 0.4% to 0.55% sits in the top ten. The material sequenced was naive CD4+ T cells sorted from blood. Subset given: CD45RA+ positively selected. These receptors all come from a man aged 30-40 years in good health.

V and J are TRBV6-1 and TRBJ2-3; possible D gene TRBD1, 7 bases. The CDR3 length is 14 residues. CDR1 and CDR2 from the germline V gene are MNHNS and SASEGT. V gave up 8 bases and J gave up 4 bases, with 16 bases separating them. CDR3 nucleotide sequence: TGTGCCAGCTCGGAGGGGGCCGAAGCAGATACGCAGTATTTT. The encoded protein is CASSEGAEADTQYF.

This clone came up once. V gene TRBV18 combines with J gene TRBJ1-4; D is ambiguous. The CDR3 is 15 amino acids. Trimming left V 3 bases short and J 0 bases short, with 8 bases between. The germline gives CDR1 KGHSH, CDR2 LQKENI. The CDR3 sequence: CASSPYGSTNEKLFF. The CDR3 bases are TGTGCCAGCTCACCCTACGGATCAACTAATGAAAAACTGTTTTTT.

This chain joins TRBV5-4 and TRBJ2-3, with 7 bases lining up with TRBD2. The CDR3 spans 16 residues. The trim removed 0 bases at V and 2 bases at J, leaving 6 bases unmatched. From germline, CDR1 is SGHNT and CDR2 YYREEE (reference sequence). The CDR3 DNA reads TGTGCCAGCAGCTTGGAGGCGGGAGCGAACACAGATACGCAGTATTTT. Its protein product is CASSLEAGANTDTQYF.

The J gene is TRBJ2-2, the V gene TRBV7-2; D is tentatively TRBD1 or TRBD2 (5 bases each). V was shortened by 4 bases and J by 7 bases, with 19 bases between the two germline ends. This CDR3 contains 16 residues. Germline CDR1 is SGHTA and CDR2 is FQGNSA. CDR3 bases: TGTGCCAGCAGCTCCACCGGGACGGTGAATGGCGGGGAGCTGTTTTTT. It encodes CASSSTGTVNGGELFF.

V and J are TRBV5-4 and TRBJ2-7, with 7 nucleotides matching TRBD2. After removal of 4 bases from V and 5 bases from J, the junction contained 12 bases not matched to a gene. CDR1 is SGHNT, CDR2 YYREEE, per germline (reference sequence). There are 15 residues in the CDR3. Written as DNA, the CDR3 is TGTGCCAGCAGCCAGACTAGCTTATCGAGCAACGAGCAGTACTTC. Protein: CASSQTSLSSNEQYF.

The chain carries TRBV27 and TRBJ2-7, with D possibly matching TRBD1 (5 bases). Germline V gene lookup returns CDR1 MNHEY and CDR2 SMNVEV (reference sequence). Trimming stripped 0 bases from V and 2 bases from J, with 14 bases between. CDR3 length equals 16 residues. Here the CDR3 DNA reads TGTGCCAGCAGTTTATCATCGACAGTGGGTCCCTACGAGCAGTACTTC. Protein sequence: CASSLSSTVGPYEQYF.

In this sample, this clone turned up once. The chain couples TRBV6-5 to TRBJ2-1; 11 nucleotides line up with TRBD2. Germline values: CDR1 MNHEY, CDR2 SVGAGI. Germline trimming cut 4 bases from V and 4 bases from J; bases unmatched to any gene: 6. CDR3 length: 16 residues. Here the CDR3 reads CASSSDGTSGYNEQFF. The CDR3 DNA sequence: TGTGCCAGCAGTTCTGACGGGACTAGCGGTTACAATGAGCAGTTCTTC.

The rearrangement links TRBV5-1 to TRBJ2-3; no reliable D call. V lost 5 bases, J lost 2 bases, and 6 bases lay in between. CDR1 is SGHRS and CDR2 is YFSETQ in the germline V gene. This CDR3 contains 12 residues. CDR3 DNA: TGCGCCAGCAGGGCCGACACAGATACGCAGTATTTT. This gives the protein CASRADTDTQYF.

The chain is built from TRBV19 and TRBJ2-7; a possible D gene is TRBD1 (7 bases). From germline, CDR1 is LNHDA and CDR2 SQIVND (reference sequence). Trimming removed 6 bases from V and 3 bases from J, with 15 bases in between. The CDR3 extends over 14 amino acids. The CDR3, as DNA: TGTGCCAGTAGCAGAACCAGGGGGGACTACGAGCAGTACTTC. Protein product: CASSRTRGDYEQYF. Together with reference TRBV19 and TRBJ2-7, the CDR3 gives the full variable domain: DGGITQSPKYLFRKEGQNVTLSCEQNLNHDAMYWYRQDPGQGLRLIYYSQIVNDFQKGDIAEGYSVSREKKESFPLTVTSAQKNPTAFYLCASSRTRGDYEQYFGPGTRLTVT.

The chain joins TRBV6-5 to TRBJ1-4; D unresolved. Between the trimmed V and J ends, which lost 0 bases and 0 bases, there was a span of 2 bases. Germline assignment: CDR1 MNHEY and CDR2 SVGAGI. This CDR3 has 14 amino acids. The CDR3 DNA reads as TGTGCCAGCAGTTACTCGACAACTAATGAAAAACTGTTTTTT. Translating gives CASSYSTTNEKLFF.

J is TRBJ2-3 and V is TRBV7-8; 9 positions agree with TRBD2. The germline V gene encodes CDR1 SGHVS and CDR2 FQNEAQ. The junction had 9 bases not matched to a gene; V was cut back by 5 bases and J by 6 bases. This CDR3 comprises 15 residues. CDR3 DNA: TGTGCCAGCAGCCAACGGAGACTAGCGGCCGATACGCAGTATTTT. The encoded protein is CASSQRRLAADTQYF. The variable domain in full, completed from reference TRBV7-8 and TRBJ2-3, reads GAGVSQSPRYKVAKRGQDVALRCDPISGHVSLFWYQQALGQGPEFLTYFQNEAQLDKSGLPSDRFFAERPEGSVSTLKIQRTQQEDSAVYLCASSQRRLAADTQYFGPGTRLTVL.

The rearrangement uses TRBV4-1 and TRBJ2-5; a possible D gene is TRBD1 (6 bases). The V and J ends lost 5 bases and 4 bases respectively, with 11 bases between them. CDR3 length: 13 residues. Germline loops: CDR1 MGHRA, CDR2 YSYEKL. The CDR3 here is CASSDRLRETQYF. The CDR3 nucleotides read TGCGCCAGCAGCGACAGGTTGAGAGAGACCCAGTACTTC.

The chain is built from TRBV7-9 and TRBJ2-1; D is possibly TRBD2 (7 bases). The CDR3 loop spans 18 amino acids. In germline, CDR1 is SEHNR, CDR2 FQNEAQ (reference sequence). The V and J ends lost 4 bases and 9 bases respectively, with 28 bases between them. The CDR3 bases are TGTGCCAGCAGCTCTGGGGCAGGGGAATGGACTAGAGTTCGTGAGCAGTTCTTC. As protein: CASSSGAGEWTRVREQFF.

The rearrangement links TRBV27 to TRBJ2-3; TRBD2 is a possible D gene (7 bases). The CDR3 extends over 18 amino acids. Germline V CDR1 and CDR2: MNHEY, SMNVEV (reference sequence). Trimming took 3 bases from V and 4 from J, leaving 23 bases between them. CDR3 nucleotide sequence: TGTGCCAGCAGTTTTTGGAGGGGGGGCGGGAGTGGGGCAGATACGCAGTATTTT. Translated: CASSFWRGGGSGADTQYF.

The rearrangement links TRBV7-2 to TRBJ2-1; D gene unclear. Germline V lookup: CDR1 SGHTA, CDR2 FQGNSA. This CDR3 comprises 15 residues. The V end was cut by 1 base, the J end by 2 bases, with 9 bases between. The CDR3 DNA reads as TGTGCCAGCAGCTTAGACGGGCAGCCCTACAATGAGCAGTTCTTC. This translates into CASSLDGQPYNEQFF.

With regard to this clone: This sample also contains other DNA sequences that code for the same CDR3. The gene calls are TRBV9 and TRBJ2-2; 12 nucleotides align to TRBD2. With 0 bases clipped from V and 5 bases from J, the junction kept 2 bases outside the gene matches. This CDR3 is built from 16 residues. CDR1 and CDR2 from the germline V gene are SGDLS and YYNGEE. CDR3 sequence: CASSVASGRATGELFF. The CDR3 DNA sequence: TGTGCCAGCAGCGTAGCTAGCGGGAGGGCGACCGGGGAGCTGTTTTTT.

A word on this clone: Different DNA sequences within this sample yield the same CDR3. The chain links TRBV6-6 to TRBJ1-5, with D unresolved. V dropped 7 bases and J dropped 0 bases, with 10 bases sitting between them. The CDR3 runs to 14 residues. From germline, CDR1 is MNHNY and CDR2 SVGAGI (reference sequence). CDR3 sequence: CASTLRDSNQPQHF. The CDR3 coding sequence is TGTGCCAGCACTCTGAGGGATAGCAATCAGCCCCAGCATTTT.

V usage is TRBV28 and J usage is TRBJ2-3; weak D call: TRBD2 (5 bases). Germline V lookup: CDR1 MDHEN, CDR2 SYDVKM. The CDR3 sequence is 15 residues long. V lost 7 bases to trimming and J lost 2 bases, with 16 bases between them. CDR3 nucleotide sequence: TGTGCCAGCACTCTGGCTAGCAGTTTCACAGATACGCAGTATTTT. Its protein product is CASTLASSFTDTQYF.

CDR3 loop: CASNPTGVGNTIYF. In DNA, the CDR3 is TGTGCCAGCAACCCTACAGGGGTTGGAAACACCATATATTTT. The chain is built from TRBV7-8 and TRBJ1-3, with 7 bases that match TRBD1. J was trimmed by 3 bases and V by 7 bases; bases with no gene match: 6. CDR3 length: 14 residues. Germline V gives CDR1 SGHVS, CDR2 FQNEAQ.

The V and J genes are TRBV28 and TRBJ2-7; the D is unclear. There are 11 residues in the CDR3. With 7 bases removed from V and 7 bases from J, the gap between germline ends came to 11 bases. Germline CDR1 and CDR2: MDHEN and SYDVKM. The CDR3 protein is CASKAASEQYF. The CDR3 DNA sequence: TGTGCCAGCAAGGCAGCATCTGAGCAGTACTTC.

This chain joins TRBV7-2 and TRBJ2-1; D might be TRBD2 (5 bases). Trimming pared 3 bases from V and 6 bases from J, leaving 18 bases between. CDR3 length: 16 amino acids. Germline V gives CDR1 SGHTA, CDR2 FQGNSA. The CDR3 DNA is TGTGCCAGCAGCTTTAGGAGGTTAGGCTTATCCAATGAGCAGTTCTTC. Its translation is CASSFRRLGLSNEQFF.

The rearrangement uses TRBV18 and TRBJ1-4, with D perhaps matching TRBD1 (6 bases). The CDR3 covers 13 residues. CDR1 and CDR2 (germline): KGHSH, LQKENI. The V end was cut by 5 bases, the J end by 7 bases, with 11 bases between. Here the CDR3 DNA reads TGTGCCAGCTCATCGGAACAGGGTGAAAAACTGTTTTTT. It specifies CASSSEQGEKLFF. The full variable domain, in which reference TRBV18 and TRBJ1-4 provide the parts outside the CDR3, is NAGVMQNPRHLVRRRGQEARLRCSPMKGHSHVYWYRQLPEEGLKFMVYLQKENIIDESGMPKERFSAEFPKEGPSILRIQQVVRGDSAAYFCASSSEQGEKLFFGSGTQLSVL.

The chain joins TRBV10-3 to TRBJ1-1; D uncertain. V lost 6 bases to trimming and J lost 6 bases, with 11 bases between them. CDR1 and CDR2 (germline): ENHRY, SYGVKD. The CDR3 extends over 12 amino acids. The CDR3 spells CAIRGSVAEAFF. The CDR3 DNA follows: TGTGCCATCAGGGGCTCAGTGGCTGAAGCTTTCTTT.

This chain connects TRBV6-1 to TRBJ1-1, with 8 bases aligning to TRBD1. Germline CDR1 reads MNHNS; CDR2 reads SASEGT. This CDR3 has 14 residues. V lost 8 bases and J lost 1; bases outside the gene matches: 6. For the CDR3, the DNA is TGTGCCAGCCTCAGGGGGCGCTCGAACACTGAAGCTTTCTTT. It yields the protein CASLRGRSNTEAFF.

The chain recombines TRBV6-5 with TRBJ2-2, with TRBD2 matching over 8 bases. The germline CDR1 and CDR2 sequences are MNHEY and SVGAGI. The CDR3 runs 15 residues. Unmatched junction bases numbered 8, after V lost 6 bases and J lost 5 bases. The CDR3 here is CASSHPGGGTGELFF. The DNA for the CDR3 is TGTGCCAGCAGCCACCCCGGGGGGGGAACCGGGGAGCTGTTTTTT.

This chain links TRBV18 with TRBJ2-6, with 8 bases fitting TRBD2. The V and J ends lost 3 bases and 0 bases, in that order; junction bases with no gene match: 13. The CDR3 is 20 amino acids. The germline gives CDR1 KGHSH, CDR2 LQKENI. The CDR3 loop is CASSPDRGGLPLSGANVLTF. The CDR3 region has the DNA TGTGCCAGCTCACCGGATCGGGGGGGCCTCCCCCTCTCTGGGGCCAACGTCCTGACTTTC.

This rearrangement joins TRBV29-1 to TRBJ2-7; 9 nucleotides match TRBD2. This CDR3 contains 15 residues. Germline loops: CDR1 SQVTM, CDR2 ANQGSEA. The trim removed 0 bases at V and 4 bases at J, leaving 7 bases unmatched. CDR3 bases: TGCAGCGTTGAAGATTTAGCGGGAGAGAGGTACGAGCAGTACTTC. It codes for CSVEDLAGERYEQYF.